Below are 6 T cell receptor beta chains sequenced from a single sample in a study of regulatory T cells in long-lasting Graves disease. The time point is: newly diagnosed GD, antithyroid drugs for less than 3 months. With RNA extracted from PBMCs as input, the TCR library was made. Sequencing libraries for TCR beta were prepared with iRepertoire HTBI primers and Arm-PCR of CDR3 regions. TCRdb reprocessed the multiplex PCR reads with MiXCR, giving one entry per CDR3 protein. The table has 550,000 to 650,000 distinct CDR3 sequences, about 16% seen once. The same specimen was also included in a second study, on T cells in Graves' hyperthyroidism and ophthalmopathy.

Sequences were derived from peripheral blood mononuclear cells (PBMCs), sampled at new diagnosis, from a patient treated with antithyroid drugs. Source of these receptors: a man aged 18 to 30 with Graves disease.

This clonotype was detected only a few times. V usage is TRBV12-3 or TRBV12-4 and J usage is TRBJ2-3, with 10 bases that match TRBD2. TRBJ2-5 matches the DNA end more closely, so the J call is doubtful. There are 14 residues in the CDR3. CDR3: CASRGAGGGETQYF. The CDR3 DNA reads as TGTGCCAGCAGGGGAGCGGGGGGGGGGGAGACCCAGTACTTC.

Points on this clonotype: This may arise from a read error, as a much more abundant clone is one base away. The chain is built from TRBV6-2 or TRBV6-3 and TRBJ2-7; a possible D gene is TRBD2 (5 bases). There are 18 residues in the CDR3. CDR1 MNHEY and CDR2 SVGEGT come from the germline V gene. The CDR3 DNA sequence: TGTGCCAGCGGTTACATGAGACCTCCGCTGTATGGAGGATACGAGCAGTACTTC. Encoded protein: CASGYMRPPLYGGYEQYF.

A few counts support this clonotype. J is TRBJ2-1 and V is TRBV7-2, with 7 positions matching TRBD2. This CDR3 has 16 amino acids. The J segment lost 0 bases and the V segment lost 3 bases, leaving 5 bases of the junction unmatched. Germline loops: CDR1 SGHTA, CDR2 FQGNSA. The CDR3 reads CASSFQSGTSYNEQFF. The CDR3 coding sequence is TGTGCCAGCAGCTTCCAAAGCGGGACCTCCTACAATGAGCAGTTCTTC. Based on the CDR3 plus reference TRBV7-2 and TRBJ2-1, the full variable domain is GAGVSQSPSNKVTEKGKDVELRCDPISGHTALYWYRQSLGQGLEFLIYFQGNSAPDKSGLPSDRFSAERTGGSVSTLTIQRTQQEDSAVYLCASSFQSGTSYNEQFFGPGTRLTVL.

This clonotype was seen a handful of times. The chain's CDR3 is CASSPRTLAGNEQYF. For the CDR3, the DNA is TGTGCCAGCTCACCACGAACTCTAGCGGGAAACGAGCAGTACTTC. The gene calls are TRBV18 and TRBJ2-7, with 9 bases identical to TRBD2. J gave up 5 bases and V 1 base, and 6 bases lay outside the gene matches. Germline CDR1 KGHSH, CDR2 LQKENI. The CDR3 runs to 15 residues.

Details on this clonotype: This may stem from a read error, because a much larger clone lies one nucleotide away. The chain carries TRBV7-3 and TRBJ2-7; D ambiguous. CDR3 size: 14 residues. The germline V and J ends were trimmed by 3 bases and 7 bases, with 16 bases remaining between them. CDR1 is SGHTA and CDR2 is FQGTGA in the germline V gene. DNA for the CDR3: TGTGCCAGCAGCTTCTGGACCAGCAGTAGTGAGCAGTACTTC. Amino acid sequence: CASSFWTSSSEQYF.

In its sample, this clonotype was seen a few times. The chain has TRBV4-1 and TRBJ1-2; no definite D call. Germline-derived CDR1 and CDR2 are MGHRA and YSYEKL. Trimming shortened V by 0 bases and J by 4 bases, and 12 bases separated the two germline ends. The length of the CDR3 is 15 residues. The DNA for the CDR3 is TGCGCCAGCAGCCAAGATGTCCGCGCGGTCTATGGCTACACCTTC. Its translation is CASSQDVRAVYGYTF.